This entry concerns a single TCR beta chain. Its antigen is still unknown. This sample is part of a study of beta chain features in type 1 diabetes. For the study at large: Across all samples, about 100,000,000 sorted cells were examined.

The entirety of the isolated RNA underwent reverse transcription, so expressed TCRB transcripts were sequenced. This table comes from immunoSEQ multiplex PCR, and its TCRdb copy is limited to in-frame clones, with some not included. The sample gives about 620,000 clones, roughly 16% of which show up once; 0.09% to 0.095% is in the top ten. The trim removed 6 bases at V and 1 base at J, leaving 10 bases unmatched. CDR1 is MDHEN, CDR2 SYDVKM, per germline. This CDR3 is built from 16 residues. Overall study findings and caveats: Researchers report that Type 1 diabetes patients had moderately but significantly shorter TCRB CDR3s across all four CD4+ subsets.

This sequence joins TRBV28 and TRBJ1-2; the match to TRBD1 covers 8 bases. This clonotype originated in a man between 18 and 29 years old in good health. The sequencing sample was made of naive CD4+ T cells from blood. CDR3 in amino acids: CASRSSDRAHNYGYTF. CDR3 in DNA: TGTGCCAGCAGATCATCGGACAGGGCCCATAACTATGGCTACACCTTC.